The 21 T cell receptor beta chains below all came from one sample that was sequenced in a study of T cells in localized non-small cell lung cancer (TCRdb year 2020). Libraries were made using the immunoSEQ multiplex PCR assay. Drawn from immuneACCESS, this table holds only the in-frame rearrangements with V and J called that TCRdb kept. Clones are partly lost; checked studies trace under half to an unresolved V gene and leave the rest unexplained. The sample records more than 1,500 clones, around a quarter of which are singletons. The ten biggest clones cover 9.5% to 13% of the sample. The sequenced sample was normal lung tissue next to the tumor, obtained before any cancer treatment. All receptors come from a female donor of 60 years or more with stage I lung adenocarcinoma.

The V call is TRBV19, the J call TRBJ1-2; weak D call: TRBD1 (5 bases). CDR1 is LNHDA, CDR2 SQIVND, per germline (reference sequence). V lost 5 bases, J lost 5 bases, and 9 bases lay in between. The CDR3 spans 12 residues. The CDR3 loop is CASSEKGYGYTF. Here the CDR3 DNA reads TGTGCCAGTAGTGAGAAGGGGTATGGCTACACCTTC.

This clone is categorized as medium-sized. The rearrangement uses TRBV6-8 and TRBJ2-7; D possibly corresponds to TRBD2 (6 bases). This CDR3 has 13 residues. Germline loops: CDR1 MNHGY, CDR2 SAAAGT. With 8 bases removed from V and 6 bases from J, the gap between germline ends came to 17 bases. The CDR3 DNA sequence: TGTGCCAGCTCCGTATCGGAGGGCGGCGAGCAGTACTTC. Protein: CASSVSEGGEQYF.

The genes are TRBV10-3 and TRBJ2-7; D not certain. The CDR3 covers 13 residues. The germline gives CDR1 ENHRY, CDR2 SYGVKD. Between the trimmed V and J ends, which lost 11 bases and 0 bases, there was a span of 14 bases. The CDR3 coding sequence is TGTGCCGCCGCCTCAGTTTTCTCCTACGAGCAGTACTTC. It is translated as CAAASVFSYEQYF.

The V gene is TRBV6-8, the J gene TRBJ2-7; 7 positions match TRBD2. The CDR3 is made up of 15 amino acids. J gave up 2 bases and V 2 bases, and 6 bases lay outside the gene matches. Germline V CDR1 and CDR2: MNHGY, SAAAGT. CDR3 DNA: TGTGCCAGCAGTTACAGGGGCGGGGGAGCCTACGAGCAGTACTTC. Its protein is CASSYRGGGAYEQYF.

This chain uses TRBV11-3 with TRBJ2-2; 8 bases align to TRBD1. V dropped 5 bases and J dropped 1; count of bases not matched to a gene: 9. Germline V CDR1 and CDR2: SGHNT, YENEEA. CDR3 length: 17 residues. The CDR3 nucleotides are TGTGCCAGCAGCGCACCACGGACAGGGAAGAACACCGGGGAGCTGTTTTTT. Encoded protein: CASSAPRTGKNTGELFF. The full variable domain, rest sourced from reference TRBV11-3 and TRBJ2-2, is EAGVVQSPRYKIIEKKQPVAFWCNPISGHNTLYWYLQNLGQGPELLIRYENEEAVDDSQLPKDRFSAERLKGVDSTLKIQPAELGDSAVYLCASSAPRTGKNTGELFFGEGSRLTVL.

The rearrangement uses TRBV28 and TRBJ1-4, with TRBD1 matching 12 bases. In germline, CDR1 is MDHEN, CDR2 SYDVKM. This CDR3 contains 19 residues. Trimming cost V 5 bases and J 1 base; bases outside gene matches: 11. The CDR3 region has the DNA TGTGCCAGCAGTCCGGTACGGGACAGGGGGCCGGGAACTAATGAAAAACTGTTTTTT. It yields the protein CASSPVRDRGPGTNEKLFF. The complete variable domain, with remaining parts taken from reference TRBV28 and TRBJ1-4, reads DVKVTQSSRYLVKRTGEKVFLECVQDMDHENMFWYRQDPGLGLRLIYFSYDVKMKEKGDIPEGYSVSREKKERFSLILESASTNQTSMYLCASSPVRDRGPGTNEKLFFGSGTQLSVL.

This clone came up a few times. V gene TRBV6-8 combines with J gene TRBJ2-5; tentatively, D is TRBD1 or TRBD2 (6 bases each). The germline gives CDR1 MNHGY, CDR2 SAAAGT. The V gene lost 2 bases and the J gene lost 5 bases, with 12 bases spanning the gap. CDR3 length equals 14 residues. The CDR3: CASSYGGRGETQYF. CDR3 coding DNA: TGTGCCAGCAGTTACGGGGGGCGAGGGGAGACCCAGTACTTC.

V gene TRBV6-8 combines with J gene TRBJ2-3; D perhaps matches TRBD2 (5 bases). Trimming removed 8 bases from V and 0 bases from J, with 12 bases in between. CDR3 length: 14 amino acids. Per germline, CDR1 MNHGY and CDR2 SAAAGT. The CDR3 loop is CASSLWTSTDTQYF. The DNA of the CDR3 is TGTGCCAGCTCGCTTTGGACTAGCACAGATACGCAGTATTTT.

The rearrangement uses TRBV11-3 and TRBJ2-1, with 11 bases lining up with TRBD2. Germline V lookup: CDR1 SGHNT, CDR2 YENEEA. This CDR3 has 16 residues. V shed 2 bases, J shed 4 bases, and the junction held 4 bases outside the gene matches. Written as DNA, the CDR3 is TGTGCCAGCAGCTTAAGGGGGACTAGCGGTTACAATGAGCAGTTCTTC. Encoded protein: CASSLRGTSGYNEQFF.

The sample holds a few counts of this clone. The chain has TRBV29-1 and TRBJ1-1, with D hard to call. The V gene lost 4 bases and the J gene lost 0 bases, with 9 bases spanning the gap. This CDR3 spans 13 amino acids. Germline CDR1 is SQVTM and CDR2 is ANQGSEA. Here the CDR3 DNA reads TGCAGCGTTGTAGTACGGATGAACACTGAAGCTTTCTTT. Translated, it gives CSVVVRMNTEAFF. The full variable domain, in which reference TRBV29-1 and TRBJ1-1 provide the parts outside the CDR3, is SAVISQKPSRDICQRGTSLTIQCQVDSQVTMMFWYRQQPGQSLTLIATANQGSEATYESGFVIDKFPISRPNLTFSTLTVSNMSPEDSSIYLCSVVVRMNTEAFFGQGTRLTVV.

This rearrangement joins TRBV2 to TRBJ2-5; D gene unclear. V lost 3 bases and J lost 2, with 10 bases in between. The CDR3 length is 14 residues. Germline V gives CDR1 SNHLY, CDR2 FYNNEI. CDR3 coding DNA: TGTGCCAGCAGTGATCGGTTGGGGCAAGAGACCCAGTACTTC. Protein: CASSDRLGQETQYF.

The CDR3 sequence: CASSRSGEFQETQYF. CDR3 sequence (DNA): TGTGCCAGCAGCCGTAGCGGGGAGTTTCAAGAGACCCAGTACTTC. The chain carries TRBV9 and TRBJ2-5; 8 positions match TRBD2. Trimming at V came to 4 bases and at J to 2 bases, leaving 7 bases not matched to a gene. The CDR3 extends over 15 amino acids. Germline CDR1 and CDR2: SGDLS and YYNGEE.

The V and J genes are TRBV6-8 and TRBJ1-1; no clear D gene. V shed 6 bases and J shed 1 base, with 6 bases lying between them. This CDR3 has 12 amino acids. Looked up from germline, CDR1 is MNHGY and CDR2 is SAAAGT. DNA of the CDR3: TGTGCCAGCAGCCAAAGGAACACTGAAGCTTTCTTT. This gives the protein CASSQRNTEAFF.

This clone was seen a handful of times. The CDR3 loop reads CASSTRDTQYF. CDR3 sequence (DNA): TGTGCCAGCAGTACTAGAGATACGCAGTATTTT. The V and J genes are TRBV6-7 and TRBJ2-3, with a weak D call TRBD2 (5 bases). TRBV6-7 is placed among ORFs of uncertain function. Deletions cut 5 bases from V and 5 bases from J, with 5 bases between. The CDR3 runs 11 residues.

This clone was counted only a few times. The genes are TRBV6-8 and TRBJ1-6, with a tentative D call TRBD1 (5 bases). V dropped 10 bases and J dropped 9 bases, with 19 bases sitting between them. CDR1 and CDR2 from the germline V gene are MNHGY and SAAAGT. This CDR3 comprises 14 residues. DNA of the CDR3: TGTGCCATCTTCGGGGGTCAAGTCGGTTCACCCCTCCACTTT. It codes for CAIFGGQVGSPLHF.

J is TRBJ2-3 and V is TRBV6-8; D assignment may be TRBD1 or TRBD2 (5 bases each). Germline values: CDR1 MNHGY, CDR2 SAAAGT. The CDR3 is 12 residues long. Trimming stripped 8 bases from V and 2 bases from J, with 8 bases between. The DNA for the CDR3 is TGTGCCAGCGGGGGTTCCACAGATACGCAGTATTTT. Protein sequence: CASGGSTDTQYF.

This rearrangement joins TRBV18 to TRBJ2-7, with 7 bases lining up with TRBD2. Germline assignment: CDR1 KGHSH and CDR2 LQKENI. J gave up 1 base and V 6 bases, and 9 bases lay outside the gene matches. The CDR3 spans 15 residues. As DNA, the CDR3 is TGTGCCAGCTCGGGAGGGGATACTAAATCCTACGAGCAGTACTTC. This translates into CASSGGDTKSYEQYF. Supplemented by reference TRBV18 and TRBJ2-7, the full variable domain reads NAGVMQNPRHLVRRRGQEARLRCSPMKGHSHVYWYRQLPEEGLKFMVYLQKENIIDESGMPKERFSAEFPKEGPSILRIQQVVRGDSAAYFCASSGGDTKSYEQYFGPGTRLTVT.

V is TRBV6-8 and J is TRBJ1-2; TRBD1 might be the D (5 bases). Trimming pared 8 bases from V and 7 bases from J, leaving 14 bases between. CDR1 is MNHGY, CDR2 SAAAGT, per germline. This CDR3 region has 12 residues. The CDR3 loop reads CASVAVRGGYTF. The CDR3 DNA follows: TGTGCCAGCGTGGCCGTAAGGGGTGGCTACACCTTC.

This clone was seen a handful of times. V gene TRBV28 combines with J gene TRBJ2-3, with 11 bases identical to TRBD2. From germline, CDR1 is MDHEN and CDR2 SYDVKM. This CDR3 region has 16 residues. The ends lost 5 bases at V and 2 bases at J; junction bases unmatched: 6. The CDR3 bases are TGTGCCAGCAGTCCGGGACTAGCGGACTTCACAGATACGCAGTATTTT. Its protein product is CASSPGLADFTDTQYF.

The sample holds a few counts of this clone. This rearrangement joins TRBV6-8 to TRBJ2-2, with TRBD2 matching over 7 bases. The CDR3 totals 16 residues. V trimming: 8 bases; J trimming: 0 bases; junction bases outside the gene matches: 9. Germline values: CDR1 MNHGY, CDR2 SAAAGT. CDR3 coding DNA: TGTGCCAGCGATACCTTGGGGACTACGAACACCGGGGAGCTGTTTTTT. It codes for CASDTLGTTNTGELFF.

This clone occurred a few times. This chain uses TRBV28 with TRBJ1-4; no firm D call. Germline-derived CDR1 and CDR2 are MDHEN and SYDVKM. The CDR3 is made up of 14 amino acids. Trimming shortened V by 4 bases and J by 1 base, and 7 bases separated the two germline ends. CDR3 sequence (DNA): TGTGCCAGCAGTTGGGGAGGAACTAATGAAAAACTGTTTTTT. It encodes CASSWGGTNEKLFF.